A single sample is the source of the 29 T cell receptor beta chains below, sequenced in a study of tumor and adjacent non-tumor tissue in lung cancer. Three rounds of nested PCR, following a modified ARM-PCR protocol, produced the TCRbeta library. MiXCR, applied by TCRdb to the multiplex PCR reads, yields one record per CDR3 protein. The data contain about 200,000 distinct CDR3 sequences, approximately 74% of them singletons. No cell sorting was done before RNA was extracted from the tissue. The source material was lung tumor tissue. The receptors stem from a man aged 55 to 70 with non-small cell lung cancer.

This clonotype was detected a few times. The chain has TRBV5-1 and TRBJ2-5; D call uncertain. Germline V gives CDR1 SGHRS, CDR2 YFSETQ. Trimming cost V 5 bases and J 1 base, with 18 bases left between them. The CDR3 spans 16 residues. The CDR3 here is CASSQGRPRVQETQYF. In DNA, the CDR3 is TGCGCCAGCAGTCAAGGACGGCCTCGGGTCCAAGAGACCCAGTACTTC.

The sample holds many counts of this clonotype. In nucleotides, the CDR3 is TGTGCCAGCAGCTTGACCCCGGGACAGGGAAACCCTGTGCAGTACTTC. It codes for CASSLTPGQGNPVQYF. The chain has TRBV5-4 and TRBJ2-7, with TRBD1 matching 9 bases. The CDR3 has 16 amino acids. Germline CDR1 SGHNT, CDR2 YYREEE (reference sequence). V lost 1 base, J lost 9 bases, and 14 bases stayed unmatched.

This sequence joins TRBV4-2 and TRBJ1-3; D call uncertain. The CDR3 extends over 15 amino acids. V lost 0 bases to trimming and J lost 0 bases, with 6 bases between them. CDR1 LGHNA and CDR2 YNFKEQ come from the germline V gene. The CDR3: CASSQEQSSGNTIYF. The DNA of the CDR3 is TGTGCCAGCAGCCAAGAACAGAGCTCTGGAAACACCATATATTTT.

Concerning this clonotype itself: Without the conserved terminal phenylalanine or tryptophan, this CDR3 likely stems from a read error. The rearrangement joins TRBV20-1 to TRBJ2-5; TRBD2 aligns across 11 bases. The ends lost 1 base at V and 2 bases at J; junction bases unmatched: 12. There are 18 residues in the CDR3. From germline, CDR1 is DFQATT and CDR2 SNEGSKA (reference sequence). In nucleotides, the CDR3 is TGCAGTGCTAGAGGACTAGCGGGGCCACCCGGACCACAAGAGACCCAGTACTTA. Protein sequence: CSARGLAGPPGPQETQYL.

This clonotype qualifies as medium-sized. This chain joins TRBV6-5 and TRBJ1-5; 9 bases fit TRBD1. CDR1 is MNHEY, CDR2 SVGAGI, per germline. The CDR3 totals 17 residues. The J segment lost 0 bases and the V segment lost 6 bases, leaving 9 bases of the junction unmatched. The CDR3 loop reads CASSRTGDGNSNQPQHF. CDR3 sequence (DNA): TGTGCCAGCAGCAGGACAGGGGATGGCAATAGCAATCAGCCCCAGCATTTT.

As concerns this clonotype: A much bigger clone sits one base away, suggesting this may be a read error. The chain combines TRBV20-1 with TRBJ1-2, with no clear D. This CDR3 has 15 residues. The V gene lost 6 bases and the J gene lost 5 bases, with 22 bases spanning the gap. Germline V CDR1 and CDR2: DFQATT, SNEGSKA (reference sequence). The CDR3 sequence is CSAPRVGKGDYGYTF. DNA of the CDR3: TGCAGTGCCCCAAGGGTGGGGAAGGGCGATTATGGCTACACCTTC.

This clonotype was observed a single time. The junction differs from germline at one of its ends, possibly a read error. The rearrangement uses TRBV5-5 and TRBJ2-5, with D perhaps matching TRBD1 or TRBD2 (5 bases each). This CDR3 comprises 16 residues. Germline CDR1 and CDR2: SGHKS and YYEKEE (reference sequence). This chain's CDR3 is CAGSLGSGGLYQTQYF. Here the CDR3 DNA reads TGTGCCGGCAGCTTGGGTAGTGGGGGATTATACCAGACCCAGTACTTC.

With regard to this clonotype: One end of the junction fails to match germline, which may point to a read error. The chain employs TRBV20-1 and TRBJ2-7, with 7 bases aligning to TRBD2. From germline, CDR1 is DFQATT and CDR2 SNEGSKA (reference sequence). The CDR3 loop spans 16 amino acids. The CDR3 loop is CSARDSSCGSSYEQYF. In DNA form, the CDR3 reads TGCAGTGCTAGAGACTCGAGTTGCGGGAGCTCCTACGAGCAATACTTC.

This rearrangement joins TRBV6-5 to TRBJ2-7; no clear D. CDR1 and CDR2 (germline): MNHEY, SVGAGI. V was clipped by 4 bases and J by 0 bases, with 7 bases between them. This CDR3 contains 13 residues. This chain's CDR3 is CASSSHSSYEQYF. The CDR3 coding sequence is TGTGCCAGCAGTTCCCACAGCTCCTACGAGCAGTACTTC.

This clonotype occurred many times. This CDR3 is CASSFWGYYNEQFF. The CDR3 DNA reads as TGTGCCAGCAGTTTCTGGGGGTACTACAATGAGCAGTTCTTC. The chain joins TRBV12-3 or TRBV12-4 to TRBJ2-1; the D gene could be TRBD1 or TRBD2 (5 bases each). V was cut by 3 bases and J by 3 bases, with 9 bases left in between. The CDR3 sequence is 14 residues long.

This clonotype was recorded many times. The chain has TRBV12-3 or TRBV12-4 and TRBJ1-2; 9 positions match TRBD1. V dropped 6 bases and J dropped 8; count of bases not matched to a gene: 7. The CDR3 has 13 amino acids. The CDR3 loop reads CASSLDRGGGYTF. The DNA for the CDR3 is TGTGCCAGCAGCTTGGACAGGGGAGGCGGCTACACCTTC.

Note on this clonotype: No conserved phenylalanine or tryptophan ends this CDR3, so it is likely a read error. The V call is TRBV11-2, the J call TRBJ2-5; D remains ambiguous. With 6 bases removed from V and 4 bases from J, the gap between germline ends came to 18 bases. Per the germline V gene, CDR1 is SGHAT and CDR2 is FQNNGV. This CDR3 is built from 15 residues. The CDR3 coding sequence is TGTGCCAGCAGACGTGAAGTTAGCAACCGAGAGACCCAGTACTTA. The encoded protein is CASRREVSNRETQYL.

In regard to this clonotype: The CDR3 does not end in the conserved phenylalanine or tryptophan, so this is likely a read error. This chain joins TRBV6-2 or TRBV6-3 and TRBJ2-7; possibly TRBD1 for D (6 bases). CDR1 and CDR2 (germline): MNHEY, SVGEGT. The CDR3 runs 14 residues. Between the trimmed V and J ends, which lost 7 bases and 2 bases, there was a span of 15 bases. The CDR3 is CASIDDRFAYEQYI. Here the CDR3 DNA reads TGTGCCAGCATTGATGACAGGTTTGCCTACGAGCAGTACATC.

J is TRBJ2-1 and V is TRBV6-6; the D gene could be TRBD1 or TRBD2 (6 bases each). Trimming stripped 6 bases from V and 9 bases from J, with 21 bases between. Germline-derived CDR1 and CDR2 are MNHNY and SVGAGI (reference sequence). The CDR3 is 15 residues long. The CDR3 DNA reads TGTGCCAGCAGAAACGAGGGGGGCCAGGGGAGTGAGCAGTTCTTC. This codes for CASRNEGGQGSEQFF.

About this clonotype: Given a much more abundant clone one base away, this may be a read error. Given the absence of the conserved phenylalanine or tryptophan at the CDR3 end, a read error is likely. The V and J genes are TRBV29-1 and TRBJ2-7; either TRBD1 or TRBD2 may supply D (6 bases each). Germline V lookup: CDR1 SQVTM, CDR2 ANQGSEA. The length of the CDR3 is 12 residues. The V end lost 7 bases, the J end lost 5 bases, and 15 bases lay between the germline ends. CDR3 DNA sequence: TGCAGCGCAGAACGGGGGCTCCACGAGCAGTACTAC. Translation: CSAERGLHEQYY.

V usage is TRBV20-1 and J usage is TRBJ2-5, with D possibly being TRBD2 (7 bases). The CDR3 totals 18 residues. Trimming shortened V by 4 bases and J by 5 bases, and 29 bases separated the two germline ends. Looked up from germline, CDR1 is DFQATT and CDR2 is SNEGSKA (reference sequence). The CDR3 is CSAIERGLAVGQWETQYF. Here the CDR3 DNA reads TGCAGTGCTATAGAACGGGGGCTAGCGGTAGGCCAGTGGGAGACCCAGTACTTC.

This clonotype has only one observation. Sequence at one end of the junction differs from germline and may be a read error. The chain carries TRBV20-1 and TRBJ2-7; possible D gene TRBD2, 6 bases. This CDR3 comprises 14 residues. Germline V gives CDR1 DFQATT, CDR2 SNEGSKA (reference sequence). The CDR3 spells CSPRDQRVSYEQYF. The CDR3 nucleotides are TGTAGTCCTAGAGACCAGCGGGTATCCTACGAACAGTACTTC.

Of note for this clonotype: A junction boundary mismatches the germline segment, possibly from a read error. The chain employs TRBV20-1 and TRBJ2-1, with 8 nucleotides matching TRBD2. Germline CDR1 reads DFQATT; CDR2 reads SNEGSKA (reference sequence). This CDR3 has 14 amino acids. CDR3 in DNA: TGCGGTGCTCGATGGGCGGGAGGTTACAATGAGCAGTTCTTC. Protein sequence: CGARWAGGYNEQFF.

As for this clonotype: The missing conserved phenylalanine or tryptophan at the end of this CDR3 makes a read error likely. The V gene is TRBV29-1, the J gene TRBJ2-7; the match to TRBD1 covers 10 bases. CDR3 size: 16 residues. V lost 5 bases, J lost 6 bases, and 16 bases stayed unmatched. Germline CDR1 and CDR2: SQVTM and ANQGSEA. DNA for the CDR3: TGCAGCGTTCAAAGCCGGACAGGGGGTGAAGAAGGCGAGCAGTACTTA. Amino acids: CSVQSRTGGEEGEQYL.

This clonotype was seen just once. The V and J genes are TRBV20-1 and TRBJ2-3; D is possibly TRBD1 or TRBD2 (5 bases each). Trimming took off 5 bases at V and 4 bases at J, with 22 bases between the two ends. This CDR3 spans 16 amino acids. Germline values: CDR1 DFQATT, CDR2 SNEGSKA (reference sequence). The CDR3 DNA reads TGCAGTGCTGGAACCCGGACATGGACTGGGGCAGATACGCAGTATTTT. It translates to CSAGTRTWTGADTQYF.

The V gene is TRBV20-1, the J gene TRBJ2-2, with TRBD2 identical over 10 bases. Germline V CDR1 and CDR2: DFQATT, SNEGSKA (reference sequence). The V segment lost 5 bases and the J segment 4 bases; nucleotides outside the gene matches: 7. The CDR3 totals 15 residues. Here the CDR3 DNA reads TGCAGTGCTTTTAGCGGGGGGCCGGTCACCGGGGAGCTGTTTTTT. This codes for CSAFSGGPVTGELFF.

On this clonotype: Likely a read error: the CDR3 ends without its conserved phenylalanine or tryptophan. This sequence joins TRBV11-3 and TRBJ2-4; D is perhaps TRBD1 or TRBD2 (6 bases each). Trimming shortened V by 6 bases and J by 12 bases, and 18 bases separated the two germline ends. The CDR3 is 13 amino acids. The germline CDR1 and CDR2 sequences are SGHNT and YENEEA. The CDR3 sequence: CASRAAGTITQYV. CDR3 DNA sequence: TGTGCCAGCAGGGCCGCGGGGACAATCACTCAGTACGTC.

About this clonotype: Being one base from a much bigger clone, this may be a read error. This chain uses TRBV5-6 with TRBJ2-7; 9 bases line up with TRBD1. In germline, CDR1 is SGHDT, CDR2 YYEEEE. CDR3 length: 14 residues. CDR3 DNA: TGTGCCAACAGCTGGACAGGGGTCTCCTACGAGCAGTACTTC. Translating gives CANSWTGVSYEQYF.

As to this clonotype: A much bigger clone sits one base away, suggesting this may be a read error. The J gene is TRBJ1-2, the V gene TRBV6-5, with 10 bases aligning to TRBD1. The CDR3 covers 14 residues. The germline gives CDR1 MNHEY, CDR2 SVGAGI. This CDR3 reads CVSSRQGAMNGYTF. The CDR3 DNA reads TGTGTCAGCAGCAGACAGGGGGCGATGAACGGCTACACCTTC.

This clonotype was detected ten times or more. CDR3 DNA sequence: TGCAGTGCTAGCGGGAGGTCCTCCACAGATACGCAGTATTTT. Amino acid sequence: CSASGRSSTDTQYF. The chain couples TRBV20-1 to TRBJ2-3; 7 nucleotides line up with TRBD2. CDR3 length: 14 residues. The V gene end was trimmed by 3 bases and the J gene end by 2 bases; junction bases not matched to a gene: 5. Germline CDR1 reads DFQATT; CDR2 reads SNEGSKA (reference sequence).

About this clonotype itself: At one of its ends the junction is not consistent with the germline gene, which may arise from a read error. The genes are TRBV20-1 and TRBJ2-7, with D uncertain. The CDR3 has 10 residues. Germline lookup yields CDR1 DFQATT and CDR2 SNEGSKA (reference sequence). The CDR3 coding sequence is TGCAGGGAGAGAGTGGACGAGCACTACTTC. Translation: CRERVDEHYF.

DNA of the CDR3: TGTGCCAGCAGTGAGCTAATAGGCCAGGGGGAAGAGACCCAGTACTTC. Encoded protein: CASSELIGQGEETQYF. The chain is built from TRBV6-1 and TRBJ2-5; 7 nucleotides align to TRBD1. The CDR3 consists of 16 residues. Unmatched junction bases numbered 10, after V lost 3 bases and J lost 3 bases. Germline V CDR1 and CDR2: MNHNS, SASEGT.

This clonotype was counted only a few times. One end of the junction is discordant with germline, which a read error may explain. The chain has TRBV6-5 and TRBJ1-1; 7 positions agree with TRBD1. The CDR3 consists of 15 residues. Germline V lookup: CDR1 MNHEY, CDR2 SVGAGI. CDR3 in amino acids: CASSYAGWTGRVALF. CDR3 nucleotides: TGTGCCAGCAGTTACGCGGGTTGGACAGGACGTGTAGCTTTATTT.

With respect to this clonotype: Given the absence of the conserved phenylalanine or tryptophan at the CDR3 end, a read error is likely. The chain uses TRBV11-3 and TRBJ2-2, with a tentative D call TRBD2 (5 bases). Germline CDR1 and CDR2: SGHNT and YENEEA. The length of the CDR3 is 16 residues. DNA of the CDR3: TGTGCCAGCAGCCCCCGATATTTTTACGACACCGGGAAGCTGTTTTAT. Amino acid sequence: CASSPRYFYDTGKLFY.